Shown below are 21 T cell receptor beta chains from a single sample sequenced in a study of metastatic and nonmetastatic thyroid tumors. TCRdb reassembled clones from the PCR reads with MiXCR. The repertoire holds about 33,000 clones, approximately 11% seen once, with roughly 15% in the top ten. All patients were treatment-naive before thyroid surgery. Sequenced sample: blood. Source of these receptors: a female donor with papillary thyroid cancer or a benign thyroid nodule (not recorded which). Some clones in this sample may be carry-over from other donors' samples.

This clone was found many times. CDR3 sequence (DNA): TGTGCCTGGAGATGGGACAGTCGGGGCGAGCAGTACTTC. It encodes CAWRWDSRGEQYF. This rearrangement joins TRBV30 to TRBJ2-7, with 7 bases lining up with TRBD1. Germline V CDR1 and CDR2: GTSNPN, SVGIG (reference sequence). The CDR3 runs 13 residues. V shed 3 bases, J shed 6 bases, and the junction held 8 bases outside the gene matches.

This clone was detected many times. The chain joins TRBV5-6 to TRBJ1-2; the match to TRBD1 covers 7 bases. The CDR3 is made up of 13 amino acids. V lost 4 bases to trimming and J lost 6 bases; unmatched junction nucleotides: 6. The germline CDR1 and CDR2 sequences are SGHDT and YYEEEE. CDR3 protein: CASSPDRVNGYTF. Written as DNA, the CDR3 is TGTGCCAGCAGCCCAGACAGGGTAAATGGCTACACCTTC. The full variable domain, its missing parts supplied by reference TRBV5-6 and TRBJ1-2, is DAGVTQSPTHLIKTRGQQVTLRCSPKSGHDTVSWYQQALGQGPQFIFQYYEEEERQRGNFPDRFSGHQFPNYSSELNVNALLLGDSALYLCASSPDRVNGYTFGSGTRLTVV.

The rearrangement joins TRBV7-2 to TRBJ2-6; D possibly corresponds to TRBD1 (6 bases). The V end lost 2 bases, the J end lost 2 bases, and 22 bases lay between the germline ends. The germline V gene has CDR1 SGHTA and CDR2 FQGNSA. The CDR3 has 20 residues. The CDR3 nucleotides are TGTGCCAGCAGCTTACAGGGCAGGGACATACCCATGGCTGGGGCCAACGTCCTGACTTTC. Translated, it gives CASSLQGRDIPMAGANVLTF.

The genes are TRBV10-3 and TRBJ2-7, with D perhaps matching TRBD2 (6 bases). V gave up 0 bases and J gave up 0 bases, with 6 bases separating them. This CDR3 comprises 14 residues. The germline V gene has CDR1 ENHRY and CDR2 SYGVKD. The CDR3 spells CAISESGLSYEQYF. DNA for the CDR3: TGTGCCATCAGTGAGTCGGGACTCTCCTACGAGCAGTACTTC.

This clone has a count of ten or more. The rearrangement joins TRBV5-4 to TRBJ2-2, with 9 bases fitting TRBD1. Germline CDR1 reads SGHNT; CDR2 reads YYREEE (reference sequence). Trimming cost V 2 bases and J 5 bases; bases outside gene matches: 10. The CDR3 runs to 17 residues. CDR3 in DNA: TGTGCCAGCAGCTTTCAAACAGGGGGCGCTTATACCGGGGAGCTGTTTTTT. This encodes CASSFQTGGAYTGELFF.

The sample holds many counts of this clone. This chain joins TRBV19 and TRBJ1-5; TRBD1 might be the D (6 bases). The germline V gene encodes CDR1 LNHDA and CDR2 SQIVND (reference sequence). Trimming took off 7 bases at V and 0 bases at J, with 10 bases between the two ends. The CDR3 loop spans 14 amino acids. Here the CDR3 DNA reads TGTGCCAGTACCCAGGGGTATAGCAATCAGCCCCAGCATTTT. It specifies CASTQGYSNQPQHF.

This clone was recorded a few times. The V call is TRBV27, the J call TRBJ2-6, with D uncertain. The CDR3 has 15 residues. V was shortened by 6 bases and J by 2 bases, with 11 bases between the two germline ends. Germline V CDR1 and CDR2: MNHEY, SMNVEV (reference sequence). The CDR3 sequence is CASSALEAGANVLTF. CDR3 DNA sequence: TGTGCCAGCAGCGCCCTAGAAGCTGGGGCCAACGTCCTGACTTTC.

This clone was recorded at least ten times. V gene TRBV28 combines with J gene TRBJ2-7; D perhaps matches TRBD1 (6 bases). The CDR3 contains 15 residues. Germline CDR1 MDHEN, CDR2 SYDVKM. V was trimmed by 8 bases and J by 0 bases, leaving 17 bases between them. This CDR3 reads CASGLLGTSSYEQYF. The CDR3 DNA reads TGTGCCAGCGGACTCTTAGGGACAAGCTCCTACGAGCAGTACTTC. Full variable domain (missing parts from reference TRBV28 and TRBJ2-7): DVKVTQSSRYLVKRTGEKVFLECVQDMDHENMFWYRQDPGLGLRLIYFSYDVKMKEKGDIPEGYSVSREKKERFSLILESASTNQTSMYLCASGLLGTSSYEQYFGPGTRLTVT.

In this sample, this clone turned up many times. The genes are TRBV7-9 and TRBJ2-1, with TRBD1 matching 11 bases. CDR3 length equals 13 residues. Germline CDR1 and CDR2: SEHNR and FQNEAQ (reference sequence). The J segment lost 5 bases and the V segment lost 8 bases, leaving 2 bases of the junction unmatched. The CDR3 loop is CASGTGGNNEQFF. CDR3 in DNA: TGTGCCAGCGGGACAGGGGGGAACAATGAGCAGTTCTTC.

This clone has ten or more counts. The chain links TRBV13 to TRBJ2-7, with 8 positions matching TRBD1. This CDR3 has 19 amino acids. V trimming: 4 bases; J trimming: 3 bases; junction bases outside the gene matches: 20. Germline CDR1 reads PRHDT; CDR2 reads FYEKMQ (reference sequence). CDR3 coding DNA: TGTGCCAGCAGCTCAGGACAGGGTAAAGCCCTGGACCGAGGCTACGAGCAGTACTTC. The encoded protein is CASSSGQGKALDRGYEQYF.

This clone appeared many times. The CDR3 DNA sequence: TGCGCCAGCAGCGAGGAGAGTGCAGGGGGATCCTACGAGCAGTACTTC. It encodes CASSEESAGGSYEQYF. The rearrangement links TRBV4-1 to TRBJ2-7; 7 bases fit TRBD1. Germline-derived CDR1 and CDR2 are MGHRA and YSYEKL. The CDR3 sequence is 16 residues long. The ends lost 5 bases at V and 1 base at J; junction bases unmatched: 11.

By proportion, this clone is medium-sized (0.01 to 0.1%). V is TRBV6-1 and J is TRBJ2-2; D ambiguous. The germline gives CDR1 MNHNS, CDR2 SASEGT. The CDR3 extends over 12 amino acids. Between the trimmed V and J ends, which lost 6 bases and 1 base, there was a span of 3 bases. The CDR3 sequence: CASSLNTGELFF. CDR3 DNA: TGTGCCAGCAGCTTGAACACCGGGGAGCTGTTTTTT.

V usage is TRBV5-4 and J usage is TRBJ2-5; TRBD1 or TRBD2 may be the D gene (5 bases each). This CDR3 spans 16 amino acids. Germline assignment: CDR1 SGHNT and CDR2 YYREEE (reference sequence). V was pared by 0 bases and J by 2 bases, with 14 bases between. The DNA of the CDR3 is TGTGCCAGCAGCTTGGGGTGGGGACCCAATCAAGAGACCCAGTACTTC. Its translation is CASSLGWGPNQETQYF. Using reference TRBV5-4 and TRBJ2-5 for the parts outside the CDR3, the full variable domain is ETGVTQSPTHLIKTRGQQVTLRCSSQSGHNTVSWYQQALGQGPQFIFQYYREEENGRGNFPPRFSGLQFPNYSSELNVNALELDDSALYLCASSLGWGPNQETQYFGPGTRLLVL.

There are many counts of this clone. This chain uses TRBV5-5 with TRBJ1-5; no reliable D call. The CDR3 is 13 amino acids. Germline V gene lookup returns CDR1 SGHKS and CDR2 YYEKEE (reference sequence). V lost 4 bases, J lost 4 bases, and 9 bases lay in between. The CDR3 is CASSNSLNQPQHF. Here the CDR3 DNA reads TGTGCCAGCAGCAACTCTCTTAATCAGCCCCAGCATTTT.

The table lists this clone with many counts. In the same sample, other DNA sequences code for this CDR3. In DNA form, the CDR3 reads TGTGCCAGCAGCGTAGGACATGGATCACCCCTCCACTTT. Its protein product is CASSVGHGSPLHF. J is TRBJ1-6 and V is TRBV9; D is unresolved. With 0 bases removed from V and 10 bases from J, the gap between germline ends came to 8 bases. The CDR3 is 13 residues long. Germline CDR1 reads SGDLS; CDR2 reads YYNGEE.

A word on this clone: One end of the junction is discordant with germline, which a read error may explain. The J gene is TRBJ1-1, the V gene TRBV20-1; a weak D match, TRBD1 (6 bases). The germline gives CDR1 DFQATT, CDR2 SNEGSKA (reference sequence). CDR3 length: 13 residues. CDR3 residues: CSASRGRNTESFF. The CDR3, as DNA: TGCAGTGCTAGTAGGGGGAGGAACACTGAATCTTTCTTT.

This clone was observed many times. The chain employs TRBV3-1 and TRBJ2-1, with 9 bases that match TRBD2. Looked up from germline, CDR1 is LGHDT and CDR2 is YNNKEL (reference sequence). The CDR3 contains 17 residues. J lost 2 bases, V lost 1 base, and 6 bases had no gene match. As DNA, the CDR3 is TGTGCCAGCAGCCAAGGCGCTAGCGGGACCCCCTACAATGAGCAGTTCTTC. Protein product: CASSQGASGTPYNEQFF.

This clone was seen repeatedly, ten times or more. This rearrangement joins TRBV2 to TRBJ2-7; D not resolved. CDR3 length equals 13 residues. V lost 7 bases to trimming and J lost 2 bases, with 12 bases between them. Germline loops: CDR1 SNHLY, CDR2 FYNNEI. CDR3 residues: CASTKGNPYEQYF. The CDR3 DNA reads TGTGCCAGCACTAAAGGGAACCCCTACGAGCAGTACTTC.

This clone was seen more than once but under ten times. The rearrangement joins TRBV7-2 to TRBJ1-3, with D possibly being TRBD1 (5 bases). The germline gives CDR1 SGHTA, CDR2 FQGNSA. The CDR3 is 17 residues long. Trimming removed 1 base from V and 2 bases from J, with 15 bases in between. The CDR3 nucleotides read TGTGCCAGCAGCTTAGGCTTCCGGGGGACTCCTGGAAACACCATATATTTT. Its protein is CASSLGFRGTPGNTIYF.

This clone has at least ten counts. J is TRBJ2-1 and V is TRBV27, with 14 bases aligning to TRBD2. CDR1 and CDR2 from the germline V gene are MNHEY and SMNVEV (reference sequence). J gave up 6 bases and V 6 bases, and 7 bases lay outside the gene matches. The CDR3 contains 16 residues. The CDR3 region has the DNA TGTGCCAGCAGCCTGAGGGGACTAGCGGGAGTCAATGAGCAGTTCTTC. Protein product: CASSLRGLAGVNEQFF.

Regarding this clone: A much larger clone sits a single nucleotide away, making a read error possible. The chain employs TRBV6-1 and TRBJ2-6; 9 bases match TRBD1. V shed 6 bases and J 3 bases; nucleotides not matched to a gene: 9. This CDR3 contains 17 residues. The germline CDR1 and CDR2 sequences are MNHNS and SASEGT. The CDR3 coding sequence is TGTGCCAGCAGCCGAGAACAGGGGGCGCGTGGGGCCAACGTCCTGACTTTC. It yields the protein CASSREQGARGANVLTF.